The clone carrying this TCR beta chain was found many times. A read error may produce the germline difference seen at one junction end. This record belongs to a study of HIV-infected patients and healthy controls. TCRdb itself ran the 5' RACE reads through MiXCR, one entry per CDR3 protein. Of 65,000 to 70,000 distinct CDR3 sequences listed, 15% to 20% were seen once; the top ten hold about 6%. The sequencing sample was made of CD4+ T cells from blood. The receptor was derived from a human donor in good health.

CDR3 loop: CSAEGPRGMSSYNEQFF. The CDR3 DNA is TGCAGCGCTGAAGGTCCCCGGGGCATGAGCTCCTACAATGAGCAGTTCTTC. J is TRBJ2-1 and V is TRBV29-1, with D perhaps given as TRBD1 or TRBD2 (5 bases each). Germline lookup yields CDR1 SQVTM and CDR2 ANQGSEA. The CDR3 sequence is 17 residues long.